This TCR beta chain was recorded in a study of blood T cell repertoires in COVID-19. Study details: Nucleic acid was either cDNA or gDNA, and it came from T cells, B-cell-depleted T cells, or PBMCs.

Participant ages covered about 18 to 89 years across about two dozen US areas. Either two negative PCRs, clearance, or symptom resolution qualified Cohort 3 donors as recovered. Using immunoSEQ multiplex PCR, the repertoire was profiled, and TCRdb retains in-frame clones only, with some absent. The table has more than 200,000 clones, around nine tenths seen once; the top ten hold roughly 4%. Sequenced input: PBMCs or T cells enriched from blood (not recorded which). This TCR derives from a woman aged 25 to 39 who had recovered from COVID-19.

The CDR3 sequence is CASSLSANVLTF. Here the CDR3 DNA reads TGTGCCAGCAGCTTAAGCGCCAACGTCCTGACTTTC. The chain uses TRBV7-2 and TRBJ2-6; D gene unclear. V gave up 2 bases and J gave up 7 bases, with 3 bases separating them. CDR3 length equals 12 residues. The germline gives CDR1 SGHTA, CDR2 FQGNSA. Together with reference TRBV7-2 and TRBJ2-6, the CDR3 gives the full variable domain: GAGVSQSPSNKVTEKGKDVELRCDPISGHTALYWYRQSLGQGLEFLIYFQGNSAPDKSGLPSDRFSAERTGGSVSTLTIQRTQQEDSAVYLCASSLSANVLTFGAGSRLTVL.